The entry below gives a single T cell receptor (beta chain) sequence along with its context. This clone showed up just a few times. No cognate antigen has been identified for it. No base qualities exist here, and no much larger clone lies one base off it. The source of the sample is a study of blood T cell repertoires in COVID-19 (TCRdb year 2020). At the level of the whole study: The collaborator samples originated in the United States, Italy and Spain and spanned the acute and convalescent phases of COVID-19. The material from the prospective study consisted of cDNA or gDNA derived from T cells, B-cell-depleted T cells, or PBMCs. Deeply sampled blood TCRbeta repertoires from subjects exposed to, actively infected with, or recovered from COVID-19 were included in the dataset. The repertoires were released in a freely available public database intended as a resource for research on the immune response to SARS-CoV-2. Samples were obtained from the ongoing ImmuneRACE study (first 160 participants) and from 1,000 to 1,500 subjects provided by 6 global collaborators. The sample metadata nearly always contained a de-identified subject ID, COVID-19 status, age in years and sex. Where available, HLA class I and class II types were taken from metadata supplied by the sample provider and were not determined by assay-based typing. Paper-wide results and their limitations: Clinical and demographic metadata were provided uncurated, with the amount varying by source and participant.

CDR1 is given as MNHEY and CDR2 as SVGAGI, both from the germline V gene. Trimming at the junction amounts to 6 bases on V and 2 bases on J, and the germline ends lie 17 bases apart. From the cysteine through the phenylalanine, the CDR3 covers 15 amino acids. The DNA shown is the 45-base CDR3, in frame from base 1. TCRbeta CDR3 regions were amplified from genomic DNA using the immunoSEQ Assay, a bias-controlled multiplex PCR. Turning to the authors' computational methods: The number of nucleated cells in each sample was estimated from the amplification of reference gene primers within the assay. To quantify the absolute abundance of each unique TCRbeta CDR3 rearrangement, sequence reads were collapsed and filtered. For each sample, productive Simpson clonality was calculated by taking the square root of Simpson's diversity index across productive rearrangements. TCRdb mirrors the immuneACCESS table, restricted to in-frame sequences. Some clones are absent from its copies; in checked studies, under half trace to an unresolved V gene, and the reason for the others is unknown. From that table come the V and J calls and clone size; the DNA was used to work out D and trimming. The table for this sample lists about 220,000 clones; about four fifths of them were counted only once. The ten largest account for about 3.9% of the sample.

The collaborating institutions used their own protocols to collect whole blood in K2EDTA tubes. For TCRbeta analysis, collaborators shipped samples in one of three forms: frozen whole blood, isolated PBMCs, or DNA extracted from either of those sample types. This chain is built from TRBV6-5 and TRBJ2-7; matching of 6 bases hints at TRBD1 as the D gene. The specimen was peripheral blood. The source of this sequence is a woman aged 80 or over with acute or convalescent COVID-19. The CDR3 is CASSPAGDTAYEQYF. The nucleotide sequence is TGTGCCAGCAGCCCGGCCGGGGACACCGCCTACGAGCAGTACTTC.